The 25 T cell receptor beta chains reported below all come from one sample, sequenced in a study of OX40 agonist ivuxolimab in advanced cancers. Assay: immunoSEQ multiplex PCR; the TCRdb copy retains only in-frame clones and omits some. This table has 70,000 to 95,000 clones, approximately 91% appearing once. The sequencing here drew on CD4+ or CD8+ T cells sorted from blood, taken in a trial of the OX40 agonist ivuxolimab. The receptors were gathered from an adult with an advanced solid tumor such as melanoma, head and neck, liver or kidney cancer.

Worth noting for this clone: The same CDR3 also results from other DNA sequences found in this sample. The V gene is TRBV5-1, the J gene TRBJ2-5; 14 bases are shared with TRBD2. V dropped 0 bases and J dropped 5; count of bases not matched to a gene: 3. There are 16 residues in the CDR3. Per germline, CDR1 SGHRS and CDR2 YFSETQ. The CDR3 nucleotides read TGCGCCAGCAGCTTGGGACTAGCGGGAGGGCAGGAGACCCAGTACTTC. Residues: CASSLGLAGGQETQYF.

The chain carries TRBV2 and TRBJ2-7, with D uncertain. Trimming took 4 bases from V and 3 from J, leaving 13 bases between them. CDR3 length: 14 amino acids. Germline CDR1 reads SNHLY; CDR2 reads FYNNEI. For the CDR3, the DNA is TGTGCCAGCAGTGTCCTAGGGAAAAACTACGAGCAGTACTTC. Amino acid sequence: CASSVLGKNYEQYF.

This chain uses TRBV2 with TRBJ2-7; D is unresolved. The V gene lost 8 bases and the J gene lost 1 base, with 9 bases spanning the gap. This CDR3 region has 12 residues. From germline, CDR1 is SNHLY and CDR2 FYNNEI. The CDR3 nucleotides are TGTGCCAGCCGTGGCTGGTCCTACGAGCAGTACTTC. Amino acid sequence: CASRGWSYEQYF.

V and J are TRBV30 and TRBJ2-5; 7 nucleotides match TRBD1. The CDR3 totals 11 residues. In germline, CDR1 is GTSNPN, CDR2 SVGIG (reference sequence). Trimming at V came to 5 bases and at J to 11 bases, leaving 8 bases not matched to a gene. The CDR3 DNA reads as TGTGCCTGGTCCGAGGGGGCCTCTCAGTACTTC. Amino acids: CAWSEGASQYF.

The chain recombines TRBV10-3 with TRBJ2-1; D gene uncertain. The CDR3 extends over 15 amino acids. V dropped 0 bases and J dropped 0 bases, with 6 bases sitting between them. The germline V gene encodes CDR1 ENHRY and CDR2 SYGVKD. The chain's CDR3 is CAISESGNSYNEQFF. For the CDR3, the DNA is TGTGCCATCAGTGAGTCGGGGAACTCCTACAATGAGCAGTTCTTC.

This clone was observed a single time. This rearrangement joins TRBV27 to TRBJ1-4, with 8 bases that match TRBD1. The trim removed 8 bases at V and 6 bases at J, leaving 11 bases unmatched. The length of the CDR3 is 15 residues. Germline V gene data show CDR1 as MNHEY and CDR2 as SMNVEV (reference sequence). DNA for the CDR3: TGTGCCAGCGGATATCTCAGGGGGCAAGATGAAAAACTGTTTTTT. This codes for CASGYLRGQDEKLFF. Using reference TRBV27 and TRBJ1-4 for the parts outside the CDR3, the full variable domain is EAQVTQNPRYLITVTGKKLTVTCSQNMNHEYMSWYRQDPGLGLRQIYYSMNVEVTDKGDVPEGYKVSRKEKRNFPLILESPSPNQTSLYFCASGYLRGQDEKLFFGSGTQLSVL.

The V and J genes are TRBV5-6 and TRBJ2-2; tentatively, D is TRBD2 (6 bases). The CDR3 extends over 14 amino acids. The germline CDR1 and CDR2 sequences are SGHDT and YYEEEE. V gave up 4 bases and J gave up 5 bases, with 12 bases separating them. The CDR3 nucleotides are TGTGCCAGCAGCCCCCCTCGGGGGACCGGGGAGCTGTTTTTT. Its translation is CASSPPRGTGELFF.

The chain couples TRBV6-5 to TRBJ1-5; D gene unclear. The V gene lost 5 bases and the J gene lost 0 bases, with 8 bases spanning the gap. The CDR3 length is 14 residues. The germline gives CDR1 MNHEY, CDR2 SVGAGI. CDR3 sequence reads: CASSKEYSNQPQHF. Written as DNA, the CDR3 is TGTGCCAGCAGTAAGGAGTATAGCAATCAGCCCCAGCATTTT.

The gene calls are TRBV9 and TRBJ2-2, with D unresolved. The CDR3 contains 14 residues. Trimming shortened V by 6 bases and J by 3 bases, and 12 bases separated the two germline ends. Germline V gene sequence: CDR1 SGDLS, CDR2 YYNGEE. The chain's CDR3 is CASKDGSDTGELFF. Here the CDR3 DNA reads TGTGCCAGCAAGGATGGTTCGGACACCGGGGAGCTGTTTTTT.

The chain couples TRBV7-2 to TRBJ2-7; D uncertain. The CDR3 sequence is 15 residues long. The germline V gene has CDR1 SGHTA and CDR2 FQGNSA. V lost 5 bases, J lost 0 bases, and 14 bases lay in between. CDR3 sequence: CASSPFAGSSYEQYF. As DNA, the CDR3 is TGTGCCAGCAGCCCATTCGCAGGCAGCTCCTACGAGCAGTACTTC.

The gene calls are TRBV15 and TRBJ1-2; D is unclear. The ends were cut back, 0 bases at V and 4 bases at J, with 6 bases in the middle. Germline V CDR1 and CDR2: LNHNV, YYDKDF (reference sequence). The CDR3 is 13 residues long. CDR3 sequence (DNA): TGTGCCACCAGCAGAGATGATACCTATGGCTACACCTTC. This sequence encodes CATSRDDTYGYTF.

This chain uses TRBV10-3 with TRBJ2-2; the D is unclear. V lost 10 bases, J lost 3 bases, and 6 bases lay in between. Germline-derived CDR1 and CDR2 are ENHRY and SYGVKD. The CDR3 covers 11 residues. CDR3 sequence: CATTDTGELFF. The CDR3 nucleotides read TGTGCCACCACCGACACCGGGGAGCTGTTTTTT.

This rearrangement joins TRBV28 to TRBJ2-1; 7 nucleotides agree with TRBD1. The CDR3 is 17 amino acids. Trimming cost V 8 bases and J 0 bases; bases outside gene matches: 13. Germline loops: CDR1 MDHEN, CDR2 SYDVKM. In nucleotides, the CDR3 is TGTGCCAGCGCTATTATGGGGGCAGGGGGCTCCTACAATGAGCAGTTCTTC. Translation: CASAIMGAGGSYNEQFF.

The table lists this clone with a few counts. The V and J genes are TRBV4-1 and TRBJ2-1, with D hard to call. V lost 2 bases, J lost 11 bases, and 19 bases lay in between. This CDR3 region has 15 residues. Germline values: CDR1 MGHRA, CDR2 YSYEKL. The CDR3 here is CASSQPPGSRPQQFF. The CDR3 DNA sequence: TGCGCCAGCAGCCAACCCCCTGGGTCCCGGCCTCAGCAGTTCTTC.

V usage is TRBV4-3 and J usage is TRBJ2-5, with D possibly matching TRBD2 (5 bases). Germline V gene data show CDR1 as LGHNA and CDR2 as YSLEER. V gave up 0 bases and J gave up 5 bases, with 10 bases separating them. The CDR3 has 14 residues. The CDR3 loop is CASSQDLGLETQYF. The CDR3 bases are TGCGCCAGCAGCCAAGATTTAGGACTGGAGACCCAGTACTTC.

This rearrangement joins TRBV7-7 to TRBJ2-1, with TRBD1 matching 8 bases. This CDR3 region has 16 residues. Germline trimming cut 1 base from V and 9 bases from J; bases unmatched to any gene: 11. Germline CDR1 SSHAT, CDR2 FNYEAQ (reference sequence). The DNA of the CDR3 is TGTGCCAGCAGCTTAGAAACCGGGACAGGAGTTCGTGAGCAGTTCTTC. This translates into CASSLETGTGVREQFF.

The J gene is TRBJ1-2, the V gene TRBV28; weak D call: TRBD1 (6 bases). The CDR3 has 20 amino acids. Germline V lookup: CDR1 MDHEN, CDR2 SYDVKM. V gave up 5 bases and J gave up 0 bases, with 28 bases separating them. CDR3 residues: CASSGQSSTGLFLANYGYTF. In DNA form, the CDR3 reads TGTGCCAGCAGTGGGCAGTCATCGACAGGATTATTTTTAGCTAACTATGGCTACACCTTC.

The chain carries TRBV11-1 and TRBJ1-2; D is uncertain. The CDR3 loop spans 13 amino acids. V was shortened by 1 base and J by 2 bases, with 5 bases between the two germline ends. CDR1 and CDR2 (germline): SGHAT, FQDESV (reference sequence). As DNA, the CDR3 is TGTGCCAGCAGCTTAGAACAGAACTATGGCTACACCTTC. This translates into CASSLEQNYGYTF.

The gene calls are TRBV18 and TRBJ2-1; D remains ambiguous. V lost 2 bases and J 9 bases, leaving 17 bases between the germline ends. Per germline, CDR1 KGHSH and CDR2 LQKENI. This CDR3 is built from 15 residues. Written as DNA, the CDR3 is TGTGCCAGCTCACCAGGTCGTACCACGGCCGGTGAGCAGTTCTTC. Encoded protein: CASSPGRTTAGEQFF.

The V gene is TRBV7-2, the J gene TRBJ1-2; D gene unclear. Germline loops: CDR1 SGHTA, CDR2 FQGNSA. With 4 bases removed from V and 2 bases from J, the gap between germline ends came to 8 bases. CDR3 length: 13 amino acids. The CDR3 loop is CASSSDMNYGYTF. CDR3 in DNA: TGTGCCAGCAGCTCCGACATGAACTATGGCTACACCTTC. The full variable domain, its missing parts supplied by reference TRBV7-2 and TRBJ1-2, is GAGVSQSPSNKVTEKGKDVELRCDPISGHTALYWYRQSLGQGLEFLIYFQGNSAPDKSGLPSDRFSAERTGGSVSTLTIQRTQQEDSAVYLCASSSDMNYGYTFGSGTRLTVV.

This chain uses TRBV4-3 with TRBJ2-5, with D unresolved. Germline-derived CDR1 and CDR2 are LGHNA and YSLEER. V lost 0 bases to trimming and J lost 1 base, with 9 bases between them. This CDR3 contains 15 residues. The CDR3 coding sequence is TGCGCCAGCAGCCAAGATGTGGGTCCCCAAGAGACCCAGTACTTC. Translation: CASSQDVGPQETQYF.

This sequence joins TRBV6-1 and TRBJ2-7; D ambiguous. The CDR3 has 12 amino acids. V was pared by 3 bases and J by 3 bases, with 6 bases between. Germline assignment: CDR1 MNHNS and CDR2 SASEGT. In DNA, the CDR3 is TGTGCCAGCAGTGAGTCCCTCTACGAGCAGTACTTC. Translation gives CASSESLYEQYF.

The CDR3 here is CASSGGGRPQHF. The DNA of the CDR3 is TGTGCCAGCAGTGGGGGAGGGCGGCCCCAGCATTTT. V is TRBV28 and J is TRBJ1-5; possible D gene TRBD1, 5 bases. The ends were cut back, 5 bases at V and 9 bases at J, with 11 bases in the middle. Germline V lookup: CDR1 MDHEN, CDR2 SYDVKM. The CDR3 extends over 12 amino acids.

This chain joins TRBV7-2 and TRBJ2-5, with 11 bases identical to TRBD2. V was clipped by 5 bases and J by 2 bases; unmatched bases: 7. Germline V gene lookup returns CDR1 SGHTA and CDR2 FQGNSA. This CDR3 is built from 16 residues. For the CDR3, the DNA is TGTGCCAGCAGCCCACCGGGACTAGCGGTACAAGAGACCCAGTACTTC. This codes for CASSPPGLAVQETQYF. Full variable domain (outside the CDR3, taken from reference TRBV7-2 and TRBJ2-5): GAGVSQSPSNKVTEKGKDVELRCDPISGHTALYWYRQSLGQGLEFLIYFQGNSAPDKSGLPSDRFSAERTGGSVSTLTIQRTQQEDSAVYLCASSPPGLAVQETQYFGPGTRLLVL.

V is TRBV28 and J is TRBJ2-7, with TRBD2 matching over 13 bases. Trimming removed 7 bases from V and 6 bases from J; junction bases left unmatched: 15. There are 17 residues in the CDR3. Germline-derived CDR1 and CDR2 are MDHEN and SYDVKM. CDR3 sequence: CASTRLLGLAGALEQYF. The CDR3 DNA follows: TGTGCCAGCACACGTCTTCTCGGACTAGCGGGAGCCCTCGAGCAGTACTTC.